This T cell receptor beta chain appears in the sequencing data of a study of beta chain features in type 1 diabetes (dated by TCRdb to 2017 to 2018). As for the study more broadly: Mean age, gender distribution, total cell number and subset yield were not different between patients and healthy donors. A total of over 90,000,000 sorted cells were examined across all samples, and a strong correlation was observed between cell number per subset and RNA yield. Regulatory and stem cell-like memory subsets were obtained from only 8 patients and about 8 healthy donors, while naive and central memory subsets were obtained from all 28 donors. The study compared the TCRB repertoires of sorted circulating CD4+ T cell subsets in recently diagnosed type 1 diabetes patients with those in matched healthy donors.

The entire isolated RNA was reverse transcribed using the High Capacity cDNA Reverse Transcription Kit, and thus expressed TCRB transcripts were sequenced. Deep immunoSEQ sequencing was applied to naive, central memory and regulatory T cell samples, giving an average of about 3.4 million total reads per sample. Sorted cells were lysed in RLT buffer, and RNA was extracted using DNase-treated RNeasy Micro or Mini kits according to cell number. To prevent cross-contamination, each cell subset was processed individually, whereas patient and healthy donor samples were processed jointly. The immunoSEQ multiplex PCR was used to amplify TCRB sequences from cDNA, generating 87-bp fragments that spanned the CDR3 region. Sequencing of the amplicons was done on the Illumina HiSeq platform. Regarding the original processing steps: PCR bias was corrected computationally using synthetic template baselines, and reads within Hamming distance 2 were collapsed, with unmergeable singletons discarded. Reads were aligned against IMGT so that V, D and J genes, CDR3 length and insertions or deletions at six rearrangement sites could be assigned. Within each subset, clonotype counts were normalized to sorted cell number, and only after that were true diversity and Gini coefficients computed with the tcR R package. The overlap coefficient, calculated on TCRB nucleotide sequences, was used to measure repertoire sharing. Out-of-frame TCRB sequences from naive cells were analyzed as a proxy for the pre-selection repertoire. Entries here come from immuneACCESS through TCRdb and include only in-frame sequences with V and J called. Some clones fail to appear in such tables; in the studies checked, an unresolved V gene covers under half of the shortfall, and the cause of the remainder is unknown. V and J calls and clone size come straight from that table; D and trimming were deduced from the DNA. This sample lists about 370,000 clones; over 12% were detected once. Approximately 0.02% of the sample is held by the ten biggest clonotypes.

The paper's findings and limits, for the study overall: At VDJ recombination sites, patients with type 1 diabetes made fewer insertions and deleted more nucleotides, a pattern implying thymic rearrangement abnormalities. A moderate but significant shortening of TCRB CDR3 length was observed in type 1 diabetes patients in all four CD4+ subsets. Naive, central memory and regulatory TCRB repertoires appeared to be more similar among patients than among healthy donors. Shorter templates might have been favored by PCR, but patient and control samples were amplified and corrected together, so both groups would have been affected equally by any skew. Only small numbers of individuals were included in the HLA sub-analyses, which left unresolved whether HLA type had any influence on TCRB rearrangement. Sequencing cDNA rather than genomic DNA could over-represent highly expressing activated cells, although activation and CD3 levels did not differ between groups.

A single peripheral blood draw of about 116 mL on average was collected from each donor into heparinised tubes. Using a panel that included CD45RO, CCR7, CD25, CD127, CD95 and CD27, naive, central memory, regulatory and stem cell-like memory CD4+ T cells were sorted on a BD FACSAria II. All sorted populations exceeded 95% purity. PBMCs were separated immediately by Lymphoprep density gradient centrifugation and were stained directly, without being cultured. Samples were stained and sorted in pairs, with one healthy donor and one patient per experiment, so that batch effects were minimized. V is pruned by 0 bases and J by 3 bases, leaving 0 bases of the junction without a gene match. From the cysteine up to the phenylalanine, the CDR3 has a length of 15 residues. The sequence is cut down to CDR3 DNA, 45 bases in frame from base 1. Based on the germline V gene, the CDR1 and CDR2 sequences are SGHRS and YFSETQ.

This clone was seen a few times. There is no known antigen for this receptor. Base quality data are lacking; no much larger clone is found one base away. Other DNA variants within this sample encode the same CDR3. The origin of this receptor is a woman in her late teens or twenties in good health. The sequence links TRBV5-1 to TRBJ2-5; 12 bases in the middle match TRBD2. Sequenced sample: naive CD4+ T cells from blood. The sample's cell subset or site label, decoded: true naive CD4+ T cells. For the CDR3, the sequence is CASSLGLAGEETQYF. The sequenced DNA: TGCGCCAGCAGCTTGGGACTAGCGGGAGAAGAGACCCAGTACTTC.